This T cell receptor beta chain stems from a study of response to subunit inactivated influenza vaccine. This CDR3 is built from 13 residues. From germline, CDR1 is DFQATT and CDR2 SNEGSKA (reference sequence). V shed 1 base and J 4 bases; nucleotides not matched to a gene: 3. TCRdb analysed the RT-PCR reads with MiXCR anew, one entry per CDR3 protein. The sample includes about 700,000 distinct CDR3 sequences, roughly 14% seen only once; the top ten take around 10%. The chain combines TRBV20-1 with TRBJ2-5; TRBD1 matches at 7 bases. This sequence originates from a man aged 45 to 65 who received an inactivated influenza vaccine. The sample here was PBMCs from blood, taken about 12 days after vaccination. The CDR3 here is CSARARQGETQYF. The CDR3 region has the DNA TGCAGTGCTAGAGCGAGACAGGGAGAGACCCAGTACTTC.